This T cell receptor beta chain was captured in a study of control samples from healthy donors and cancer patients. Profiled with immunoSEQ multiplex PCR; TCRdb holds only in-frame clones, not every one. The table records about 75,000 clones, approximately 84% of them present only once. The source is a man aged 45-60 years in good health. Sequenced input: blood.

CDR3 sequence (DNA): TGTGCCAGCAGCCCGAGCGGGAAATACTACGAGCAGTACTTC. As protein: CASSPSGKYYEQYF. V gene TRBV7-2 combines with J gene TRBJ2-7, with 7 bases fitting TRBD2. This CDR3 comprises 14 residues. The ends lost 5 bases at V and 3 bases at J; junction bases unmatched: 7. Germline-derived CDR1 and CDR2 are SGHTA and FQGNSA. Together with reference TRBV7-2 and TRBJ2-7, the CDR3 gives the full variable domain: GAGVSQSPSNKVTEKGKDVELRCDPISGHTALYWYRQSLGQGLEFLIYFQGNSAPDKSGLPSDRFSAERTGGSVSTLTIQRTQQEDSAVYLCASSPSGKYYEQYFGPGTRLTVT.